Presented here are 4 T cell receptor beta chains from one specimen sequenced in a study of Ad26.COV2.S vaccination and SARS-CoV-2 variants. TCRdb's table, derived via immunoSEQ multiplex PCR, lists solely in-frame clones and lacks some. Among about 400,000 clones listed, about 88% were seen once. This sample's treatment: 15 to 20 received Ad26.COV2.S at low or high dose, single or two shots; roughly 5 received placebo; per-sample allocation not given. It was on day 63 after the first vaccine or placebo injection that samples were taken. Source: peripheral blood, taken in a trial of Ad26.COV2.S vaccine versus placebo. The receptors were sampled from a person aged 18 to 65 who received the Ad26.COV2.S COVID-19 vaccine or a placebo.

The gene calls are TRBV5-1 and TRBJ2-2, with D perhaps TRBD1 (5 bases). The germline V gene has CDR1 SGHRS and CDR2 YFSETQ. Trimming stripped 0 bases from V and 6 bases from J, with 12 bases between. This CDR3 has 15 residues. The CDR3 coding sequence is TGCGCCAGCAGCTTGGCCCAGGGTTGGGCCGGGGAGCTGTTTTTT. This gives the protein CASSLAQGWAGELFF.

This clone was found a few times. The chain combines TRBV5-1 with TRBJ1-3; D not resolved. The CDR3 extends over 13 amino acids. V lost 7 bases and J 0 bases, leaving 8 bases between the germline ends. The germline V gene has CDR1 SGHRS and CDR2 YFSETQ. This chain's CDR3 is CASGLTSGNTIYF. The CDR3 coding sequence is TGCGCCAGCGGACTTACCTCTGGAAACACCATATATTTT.

This clone showed up just once. The chain combines TRBV6-1 with TRBJ2-5; 10 bases align to TRBD2. V lost 3 bases to trimming and J lost 3 bases; unmatched junction nucleotides: 4. CDR1 is MNHNS and CDR2 is SASEGT in the germline V gene. CDR3 length: 15 residues. The CDR3 coding sequence is TGTGCCAGCAGTGAGTGGCTAGCGGGAGAAGAGACCCAGTACTTC. Its translation: CASSEWLAGEETQYF.

The chain employs TRBV19 and TRBJ2-3; D perhaps matches TRBD2 (5 bases). The CDR3 runs 15 residues. V was cut by 2 bases and J by 2 bases, with 11 bases left in between. Germline CDR1 is LNHDA and CDR2 is SQIVND (reference sequence). The CDR3 region is CASSIWGDSTDTQYF. In DNA form, the CDR3 reads TGTGCCAGTAGTATATGGGGAGACTCCACAGATACGCAGTATTTT.